Given below is one T cell receptor beta chain in context. What it recognizes is unknown. V was clipped by 7 bases and J by 8 bases; unmatched bases: 14. The CDR3 consists of 15 residues. CDR1 and CDR2 (germline): MNHEY, SVGAGI. The sample is drawn from a study of chemoradiotherapy in HPV16-positive cancers. Study outcomes and limitations: Candidate HPV-specific clones and E7-related TCR motifs grew in tumor during treatment. HPV-responsive T-cell expansion during chemoradiotherapy was linked to improved recurrence-free survival in HPV16-positive patients.

Repertoires were sampled repeatedly during chemoradiotherapy. Using immunoSEQ multiplex PCR, the repertoire was profiled, and TCRdb retains in-frame clones only, with some absent. The table lists 45,000 to 60,000 clones, roughly 90% of them singletons. The sample was blood, taken from a patient who underwent chemoradiotherapy. The chain carries TRBV6-5 and TRBJ1-2; 9 nucleotides line up with TRBD1. The source is a human donor with HPV-associated anogenital cancer. CDR3 sequence: CASTLSRDRAGGYTF. The CDR3 nucleotides are TGTGCCAGCACCCTGTCCCGGGACAGGGCCGGCGGCTACACCTTC.